One sample yielded the 8 T cell receptor beta chains listed below, sequenced in a study of blood T cell repertoires in COVID-19 (dated by TCRdb to the early 2020s). The library relied on the immunoSEQ multiplex PCR assay. TCRdb re-hosts the immuneACCESS table, in-frame sequences only. Its copies lack some clones; in the studies checked, an unresolved V gene accounts for under half of them, and the cause for the rest is not known. The sample has 70,000 or so clones on record, approximately 78% of them singletons. Of the sample, roughly 9.7% is held by the ten largest clones. The sequenced material came from peripheral blood. The receptors come from an elderly woman with acute or convalescent COVID-19.

V usage is TRBV5-1 and J usage is TRBJ1-5; 7 bases match TRBD1. Germline trimming cut 0 bases from V and 0 bases from J; bases unmatched to any gene: 12. Germline-derived CDR1 and CDR2 are SGHRS and YFSETQ. This CDR3 has 19 residues. The CDR3 bases are TGCGCCAGCAGCTTGGTACCGGGACAGCACTGTTATAGCAATCAGCCCCAGCATTTT. It specifies CASSLVPGQHCYSNQPQHF.

V gene TRBV3-1 (or the pseudogene TRBV3-2) combines with J gene TRBJ1-2; 7 bases line up with TRBD1. J was trimmed by 10 bases and V by 2 bases; bases with no gene match: 16. Germline V gene sequence: CDR1 LGHDT, CDR2 YNNKEL (reference sequence). This CDR3 has 16 amino acids. The CDR3 loop reads CASSQNSGTASSDYTF. CDR3 sequence (DNA): TGTGCCAGCAGCCAAAACTCCGGGACAGCATCTTCCGACTACACCTTC.

The chain has TRBV19 and TRBJ1-5; a possible D gene is TRBD1 (5 bases). Germline V gives CDR1 LNHDA, CDR2 SQIVND (reference sequence). This CDR3 has 16 residues. V dropped 7 bases and J dropped 5 bases, with 21 bases sitting between them. CDR3 bases: TGTGCCAGTAACCACCCCGGTCGGACACATTATCAGCCCCAGCATTTT. Translated: CASNHPGRTHYQPQHF.

The chain links TRBV10-1 to TRBJ2-1; 8 bases match TRBD1. The CDR3 runs 16 residues. With V trimmed by 2 bases and J by 3 bases, 6 bases remained unmatched. CDR1 is WNHNN, CDR2 SYGVQD, per germline (reference sequence). The CDR3 sequence: CASSEPDRAGYNEQFF. The CDR3 coding sequence is TGCGCCAGCAGTGAGCCGGACAGGGCAGGCTACAATGAGCAGTTCTTC.

The chain has TRBV7-8 and TRBJ1-1; TRBD1 agrees at 9 bases. The CDR3 has 17 amino acids. With V trimmed by 5 bases and J by 2 bases, 12 bases remained unmatched. Germline V gene data show CDR1 as SGHVS and CDR2 as FQNEAQ. In DNA form, the CDR3 reads TGTGCCAGCAGCCCCCGTGTACCGGGACAGGGCAACACTGAAGCTTTCTTT. Protein product: CASSPRVPGQGNTEAFF. The variable domain in full, with the rest retrieved from reference TRBV7-8 and TRBJ1-1, is GAGVSQSPRYKVAKRGQDVALRCDPISGHVSLFWYQQALGQGPEFLTYFQNEAQLDKSGLPSDRFFAERPEGSVSTLKIQRTQQEDSAVYLCASSPRVPGQGNTEAFFGQGTRLTVV.

The chain links TRBV18 to TRBJ1-2; a possible D gene is TRBD1 (6 bases). Looked up from germline, CDR1 is KGHSH and CDR2 is LQKENI. V shed 2 bases and J shed 2 bases, with 9 bases lying between them. The CDR3 has 14 amino acids. CDR3 loop: CASSPNQGNYGYTF. The DNA for the CDR3 is TGTGCCAGCTCACCAAATCAGGGGAACTATGGCTACACCTTC.

This chain links TRBV20-1 with TRBJ2-7; D remains unclear. CDR3 length equals 11 residues. V was shortened by 6 bases and J by 5 bases, with 11 bases between the two germline ends. Germline V gives CDR1 DFQATT, CDR2 SNEGSKA (reference sequence). The CDR3, as DNA: TGCAGTGCGACCGAAGAGGACGAGCAGTACTTC. Translating gives CSATEEDEQYF.

J is TRBJ2-7 and V is TRBV6-5; 11 bases fit TRBD2. The CDR3 runs to 13 residues. V was clipped by 4 bases and J by 6 bases; unmatched bases: 2. In germline, CDR1 is MNHEY, CDR2 SVGAGI. Here the CDR3 reads CASSLLAGVEQYF. Here the CDR3 DNA reads TGTGCCAGCAGTTTACTAGCGGGGGTCGAGCAGTACTTC.